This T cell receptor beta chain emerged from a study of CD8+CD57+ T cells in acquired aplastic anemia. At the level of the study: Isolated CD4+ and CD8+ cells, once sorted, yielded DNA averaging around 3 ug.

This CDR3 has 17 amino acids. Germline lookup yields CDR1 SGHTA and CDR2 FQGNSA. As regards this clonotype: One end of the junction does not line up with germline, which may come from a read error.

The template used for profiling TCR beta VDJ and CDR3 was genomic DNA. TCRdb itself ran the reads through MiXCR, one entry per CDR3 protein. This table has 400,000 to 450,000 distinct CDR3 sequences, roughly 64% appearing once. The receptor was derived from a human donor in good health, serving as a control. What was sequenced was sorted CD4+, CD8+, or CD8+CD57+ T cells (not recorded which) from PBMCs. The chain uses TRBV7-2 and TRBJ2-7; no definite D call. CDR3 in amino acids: CASSLALTHRSSSEQYF. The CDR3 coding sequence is TGTGCCAGCAGCTTAGCACTCACTCACCGTAGCTCCTCCGAGCAGTACTTC.